The 13 T cell receptor beta chains below come from one sample, sequenced in a study of OX40 agonist ivuxolimab in advanced cancers. The repertoire was sequenced with immunoSEQ multiplex PCR; TCRdb's copy has only in-frame clones and lacks some. The table includes about 5,700 clones, roughly 90% detected once. The sequenced sample was CD4+ or CD8+ T cells sorted from blood, obtained in a trial of the OX40 agonist ivuxolimab. Receptor source: an adult with an advanced solid tumor such as melanoma, head and neck, liver or kidney cancer.

By frequency in the sample, this clone is medium-sized. The chain carries TRBV28 and TRBJ2-7, with TRBD2 as a possible D gene (6 bases). CDR1 and CDR2 from the germline V gene are MDHEN and SYDVKM. The CDR3 covers 15 residues. Trimming removed 2 bases from V and 1 base from J, with 12 bases in between. DNA of the CDR3: TGTGCCAGCAGTTTACGGTGGAGGGAATCCTACGAGCAGTACTTC. Its translation is CASSLRWRESYEQYF.

The chain employs TRBV11-3 and TRBJ2-1, with D possibly TRBD2 on 6 matching bases. This CDR3 has 16 residues. Per germline, CDR1 SGHNT and CDR2 YENEEA. The ends were cut back, 5 bases at V and 4 bases at J, with 18 bases in the middle. CDR3 loop: CASSPGYGRNYNEQFF. In DNA, the CDR3 is TGTGCCAGCAGCCCAGGGTACGGGAGAAATTACAATGAGCAGTTCTTC.

This chain uses TRBV27 with TRBJ2-7; 8 bases are shared with TRBD2. The CDR3 runs 16 residues. The V and J ends lost 5 bases and 7 bases, in that order; junction bases with no gene match: 16. The V gene's germline CDR1 is MNHEY and CDR2 SMNVEV (reference sequence). CDR3 loop: CASSPSFLSGMGEQYF. The CDR3 bases are TGTGCCAGCAGTCCCTCCTTCCTTAGCGGGATGGGAGAGCAGTACTTC.

The genes are TRBV13 and TRBJ1-1; D is ambiguous. This CDR3 is built from 15 residues. V was cut by 5 bases and J by 0 bases, with 13 bases left in between. Looked up from germline, CDR1 is PRHDT and CDR2 is FYEKMQ (reference sequence). Written as DNA, the CDR3 is TGTGCCAGCAGCCCCGCAGGACTCATGAACACTGAAGCTTTCTTT. Its translation: CASSPAGLMNTEAFF.

The chain joins TRBV7-9 to TRBJ2-1, with TRBD1 matching over 9 bases. CDR1 and CDR2 from the germline V gene are SEHNR and FQNEAQ (reference sequence). The V segment lost 6 bases and the J segment 6 bases; nucleotides outside the gene matches: 9. The CDR3 runs to 15 residues. The CDR3 protein is CASSSPGTGLNEQFF. CDR3 DNA sequence: TGTGCCAGCAGTTCCCCCGGGACAGGGCTCAATGAGCAGTTCTTC. Filled out from reference TRBV7-9 and TRBJ2-1, the complete variable domain reads DTGVSQNPRHKITKRGQNVTFRCDPISEHNRLYWYRQTLGQGPEFLTYFQNEAQLEKSRLLSDRFSAERPKGSFSTLEIQRTEQGDSAMYLCASSSPGTGLNEQFFGPGTRLTVL.

This clone was observed a few times. The rearrangement links TRBV27 to TRBJ1-2, with 10 bases matching TRBD1. Germline CDR1 is MNHEY and CDR2 is SMNVEV (reference sequence). The CDR3 runs to 15 residues. The trim removed 5 bases at V and 9 bases at J, leaving 12 bases unmatched. The CDR3 sequence is CASSPLVDRGQSYTF. DNA for the CDR3: TGTGCCAGCAGTCCTCTCGTCGACAGGGGGCAAAGCTACACCTTC.

The rearrangement joins TRBV5-8 to TRBJ2-7; 11 bases agree with TRBD2. J was trimmed by 5 bases and V by 0 bases; bases with no gene match: 7. Looked up from germline, CDR1 is SGHTS and CDR2 is YDEGEE. This CDR3 comprises 16 residues. DNA for the CDR3: TGTGCCAGCAGCTTGGGTTCGCTAGCGGGAGGTGACGAGCAGTACTTC. Translated: CASSLGSLAGGDEQYF. Based on the CDR3 plus reference TRBV5-8 and TRBJ2-7, the full variable domain is EAGVTQSPTHLIKTRGQQATLRCSPISGHTSVYWYQQALGLGLQFLLWYDEGEERNRGNFPPRFSGRQFPNYSSELNVNALELEDSALYLCASSLGSLAGGDEQYFGPGTRLTVT.

This chain uses TRBV11-2 with TRBJ2-3, with 9 bases matching TRBD2. CDR3 length equals 17 residues. V lost 0 bases to trimming and J lost 2 bases; unmatched junction nucleotides: 6. The germline CDR1 and CDR2 sequences are SGHAT and FQNNGV. CDR3 loop: CASSLDLGGRDTDTQYF. In DNA form, the CDR3 reads TGTGCCAGCAGCTTAGATCTAGGCGGGAGGGACACAGATACGCAGTATTTT.

The chain uses TRBV2 and TRBJ1-2; D uncertain. The germline V and J ends were trimmed by 3 bases and 2 bases, with 13 bases remaining between them. Germline CDR1 SNHLY, CDR2 FYNNEI. The CDR3 consists of 15 residues. The CDR3 region is CASSDTFYGNYGYTF. For the CDR3, the DNA is TGTGCCAGCAGTGATACTTTCTACGGGAACTATGGCTACACCTTC.

The chain recombines TRBV29-1 with TRBJ2-4; D assignment may be TRBD1 or TRBD2 (6 bases each). Germline CDR1 is SQVTM and CDR2 is ANQGSEA. Trimming took 8 bases from V and 0 from J, leaving 17 bases between them. This CDR3 comprises 15 residues. The CDR3 sequence is CSFRGDFLAKNIQYF. For the CDR3, the DNA is TGCAGCTTTAGGGGGGACTTCCTAGCCAAAAACATTCAGTACTTC.

The CDR3 loop reads CASSLLRGVYEQYF. The DNA for the CDR3 is TGTGCCAGCAGTTTACTCAGGGGGGTCTACGAGCAGTACTTC. This rearrangement joins TRBV27 to TRBJ2-7; D may be TRBD1 (7 bases). The ends were cut back, 2 bases at V and 3 bases at J, with 11 bases in the middle. Germline V gene data show CDR1 as MNHEY and CDR2 as SMNVEV (reference sequence). There are 14 residues in the CDR3.

The chain is built from TRBV7-8 and TRBJ2-6; no firm D call. The CDR3 has 16 residues. V was shortened by 5 bases and J by 0 bases, with 11 bases between the two germline ends. Per the germline V gene, CDR1 is SGHVS and CDR2 is FQNEAQ. CDR3 DNA: TGTGCCAGCAGCGGCTCAGTAGTCTCTGGGGCCAACGTCCTGACTTTC. Amino acids: CASSGSVVSGANVLTF. The full variable domain, rest sourced from reference TRBV7-8 and TRBJ2-6, is GAGVSQSPRYKVAKRGQDVALRCDPISGHVSLFWYQQALGQGPEFLTYFQNEAQLDKSGLPSDRFFAERPEGSVSTLKIQRTQQEDSAVYLCASSGSVVSGANVLTFGAGSRLTVL.

This clone was counted once. J is TRBJ2-7 and V is TRBV11-2; D is unresolved. The length of the CDR3 is 14 residues. Per the germline V gene, CDR1 is SGHAT and CDR2 is FQNNGV. The V gene lost 1 base and the J gene lost 3 bases, with 10 bases spanning the gap. CDR3 DNA: TGTGCCAGCAGCTTAGCCGGCTTGGGCTACGAGCAGTACTTC. Translated: CASSLAGLGYEQYF.